A selection of T cell receptor beta chains follows, all from one sample in a study of T cell responses to AZD1222 COVID-19 vaccine. The repertoire was sequenced with immunoSEQ multiplex PCR; TCRdb's copy has only in-frame clones and lacks some. The table has 75,000 to 100,000 clones, approximately 90% seen once; the top ten hold roughly 7.7%. The specimen was peripheral blood, collected on day 0 of AZD1222 vaccination. The receptors were gathered from an adult in good health. The CDR3 runs from the conserved cysteine through the conserved F or W. A D gene is named only where the DNA matches it firmly. Clone size appears in some rows only: once, few, many, or a class for an expanded clone.

abundance	v_gene	j_gene	d_gene	CDR3aa	CDR3nt
NA	TRBV6-2/TRBV6-3	TRBJ1-5	TRBD1	CASSARGTGHNQPQHF	TGTGCCAGCAGCGCTCGAGGGACAGGGCATAATCAGCCCCAGCATTTT
NA	TRBV27	TRBJ2-7	NA	CASSFEGWGSSYEQYF	TGTGCCAGCAGTTTTGAGGGATGGGGTAGCTCCTACGAGCAGTACTTC
NA	TRBV6-5	TRBJ1-2	NA	CASSYRATNYGYTF	TGTGCCAGCAGTTACAGGGCAACGAACTATGGCTACACCTTC
once	TRBV18	TRBJ1-5	NA	CASSESNQPQHF	TGTGCCAGCTCAGAAAGCAATCAGCCCCAGCATTTT
NA	TRBV28	TRBJ2-7	TRBD2	CASSFHLAVLTYEQYF	TGTGCCAGCAGTTTCCACCTAGCGGTACTTACCTACGAGCAGTACTTC
NA	TRBV28	TRBJ2-5	TRBD1	CASSTPGTGLRKTQYF	TGTGCCAGCAGTACACCGGGGACAGGGCTTAGGAAGACCCAGTACTTC
NA	TRBV28	TRBJ2-7	TRBD2	CASRTTGAGGLEQYF	TGTGCCAGCAGGACAACTGGAGCGGGGGGGCTCGAGCAGTACTTC
NA	TRBV13	TRBJ2-3	TRBD2	CASSLVTSGRIHTQYF	TGTGCCAGCAGCTTAGTGACTAGCGGGAGGATCCATACGCAGTATTTT
once	TRBV30	TRBJ2-3	NA	CAWSVSEDTQYF	TGTGCCTGGAGTGTTTCGGAGGATACGCAGTATTTT
once	TRBV7-9	TRBJ1-4	TRBD1	CASSRTGWEKLFF	TGTGCCAGCAGTAGGACAGGGTGGGAAAAACTGTTTTTT
NA	TRBV3-1/TRBV3-2	TRBJ1-2	NA	CASSQVPGQNYGYTF	TGTGCCAGCAGCCAAGTTCCCGGACAAAACTATGGCTACACCTTC
NA	TRBV2	TRBJ1-1	TRBD1	CASRPGTGIAGNTEAFF	TGTGCCAGCAGACCCGGGACAGGGATCGCGGGGAACACTGAAGCTTTCTTT
NA	TRBV4-3	TRBJ1-2	TRBD1	CASSQDGQGGYGYTF	TGCGCCAGCAGCCAAGACGGACAGGGCGGCTATGGCTACACCTTC
NA	TRBV5-1	TRBJ2-3	NA	CASSLNRVGDTQYF	TGCGCCAGCAGCTTGAATAGGGTAGGGGATACGCAGTATTTT
once	TRBV6-5	TRBJ1-2	NA	CASSYEGRDYGYTF	TGTGCCAGCAGTTACGAGGGGCGGGACTATGGCTACACCTTC
NA	TRBV5-1	TRBJ1-3	NA	CASSLGGPSGNTIYF	TGCGCCAGCAGCTTGGGAGGACCCTCTGGAAACACCATATATTTT
NA	TRBV6-5	TRBJ1-2	NA	CASSYLSGTASYGYTF	TGTGCCAGCAGTTACTTATCCGGGACGGCCAGCTATGGCTACACCTTC
NA	TRBV7-3	TRBJ2-1	TRBD2	CASSFTSGSNEQFF	TGTGCCAGCAGCTTCACTAGCGGGAGCAATGAGCAGTTCTTC
NA	TRBV7-9	TRBJ1-3	NA	CASSLAFDGNTIYF	TGTGCCAGCAGCTTAGCCTTCGACGGAAACACCATATATTTT
NA	TRBV7-2	TRBJ1-2	TRBD1	CASINRGLDYGYTF	TGTGCCAGCATAAACAGGGGTCTGGACTATGGCTACACCTTC
few	TRBV21-1	TRBJ2-1	NA	CASSKGTGNANEQFF	TGTGCCAGCAGCAAGGGGACAGGGAATGCCAATGAGCAGTTCTTC
NA	TRBV19	TRBJ2-5	NA	CVSSIVGGGRPGAQYF	TGTGTCAGTAGTATAGTGGGGGGTGGCCGACCTGGGGCCCAGTACTTC
NA	TRBV7-3	TRBJ2-3	TRBD2	CASSQTSGGLWDTDTQYF	TGTGCCAGCAGCCAGACTAGCGGGGGGTTATGGGACACAGATACGCAGTATTTT
few	TRBV19	TRBJ2-7	NA	CASRGGGASYEQYF	TGTGCCAGTAGGGGCGGGGGCGCCTCCTACGAGCAGTACTTC
NA	TRBV7-8	TRBJ1-6	TRBD1	CASSTRTGYDSPLHF	TGTGCCAGCAGCACCCGGACAGGGTACGATTCACCCCTCCACTTT
once	TRBV7-2	TRBJ2-1	NA	CASSLGGPEGEQFF	TGTGCCAGCAGCTTAGGGGGCCCGGAGGGGGAGCAGTTCTTC
NA	TRBV2	TRBJ1-1	TRBD1	CASTLRGGVNTEAFF	TGTGCCAGCACCCTAAGAGGGGGCGTGAACACTGAAGCTTTCTTT
NA	TRBV28	TRBJ1-1	NA	CASSPATEAFF	TGTGCCAGCAGCCCCGCCACTGAAGCTTTCTTT
once	TRBV7-2	TRBJ2-1	TRBD1	CASSAVDRDLGNEQFF	TGTGCCAGCAGCGCCGTGGACAGGGATCTTGGCAATGAGCAGTTCTTC
NA	TRBV28	TRBJ2-7	NA	CASEQEWPYEQYF	TGTGCCAGTGAGCAGGAGTGGCCCTACGAGCAGTACTTC
NA	TRBV28	TRBJ2-2	NA	CATLPQGGLKGGELFF	TGTGCCACCCTTCCGCAGGGGGGCCTGAAGGGCGGGGAGCTGTTTTTT
few	TRBV4-3	TRBJ2-5	TRBD2	CASSHDGRRGEETQYF	TGCGCCAGCAGCCACGACGGCCGGCGGGGGGAAGAGACCCAGTACTTC
NA	TRBV5-5	TRBJ2-3	NA	CASSPWRLLTDTQYF	TGTGCCAGCTCCCCGTGGAGACTGCTCACAGATACGCAGTATTTT
NA	TRBV19	TRBJ1-2	NA	CASTPMEGSLYGYTF	TGTGCCAGTACACCGATGGAGGGCAGTCTCTATGGCTACACCTTC
NA	TRBV7-2	TRBJ1-5	NA	CASSLSRGSNQPQHF	TGTGCCAGCAGCTTAAGCCGGGGGAGCAATCAGCCCCAGCATTTT
NA	TRBV9	TRBJ1-2	TRBD1	CASSTPTGFYGYTF	TGTGCCAGCAGCACCCCGACAGGGTTCTATGGCTACACCTTC
once	TRBV5-1	TRBJ1-4	TRBD1	CASSLGAGGMTNEKLFF	TGCGCCAGCAGCTTGGGGGCAGGGGGCATGACTAATGAAAAACTGTTTTTT
NA	TRBV6-5	TRBJ1-2	TRBD1	CASRPWTGEGYTF	TGTGCCAGCAGACCTTGGACAGGGGAGGGCTACACCTTC
NA	TRBV5-1	TRBJ1-2	NA	CASSSGTPGDGYTF	TGCGCCAGCAGCTCCGGGACTCCCGGGGATGGCTACACCTTC
NA	TRBV5-4	TRBJ2-1	TRBD2	CASSFVAGENNEQFF	TGTGCCAGCAGCTTCGTAGCGGGGGAGAACAATGAGCAGTTCTTC
NA	TRBV5-1	TRBJ1-1	NA	CASSLKGDTEAFF	TGCGCCAGCAGCTTGAAAGGAGACACTGAAGCTTTCTTT
NA	TRBV6-4	TRBJ1-4	NA	CASSEIGPGQGEKLFF	TGTGCCAGCAGTGAAATCGGCCCTGGTCAGGGAGAAAAACTGTTTTTT
NA	TRBV18	TRBJ2-5	NA	CASSLGVGETQYF	TGTGCCAGCTCACTCGGGGTGGGAGAGACCCAGTACTTC
NA	TRBV6-2/TRBV6-3	TRBJ2-7	NA	CASSYSLPNPGYYEQYF	TGTGCCAGCAGTTACTCGCTCCCGAATCCAGGGTACTACGAGCAGTACTTC
NA	TRBV28	TRBJ1-1	NA	CASSLSSTEAFF	TGTGCCAGCAGTCTATCGAGCACTGAAGCTTTCTTT
NA	TRBV5-6	TRBJ2-5	NA	CASSLPRSSLALKETQYF	TGTGCCAGCAGCCTACCTCGGTCGTCCCTTGCACTGAAAGAGACCCAGTACTTC
NA	TRBV18	TRBJ1-2	NA	CASPETTTNYGYTF	TGTGCCAGCCCCGAAACCACAACTAACTATGGCTACACCTTC
NA	TRBV6-2/TRBV6-3	TRBJ1-5	NA	CASSYGGYRDQPQHF	TGTGCCAGCAGTTACGGTGGTTACAGGGACCAGCCCCAGCATTTT
NA	TRBV6-6	TRBJ2-1	NA	CASTEFSYNEQFF	TGTGCCAGCACCGAATTCTCCTACAATGAGCAGTTCTTC
NA	TRBV29-1	TRBJ2-1	NA	CSTTRELTEQFF	TGCAGCACCACTAGGGAGCTGACAGAGCAGTTCTTC
NA	TRBV7-2	TRBJ1-3	TRBD1	CASSPQGVPGNTIYF	TGTGCCAGCAGCCCTCAGGGGGTTCCTGGAAACACCATATATTTT
few	TRBV19	TRBJ2-2	TRBD1	CASTPQGAGTGELFF	TGTGCCAGTACCCCCCAGGGGGCAGGGACCGGGGAGCTGTTTTTT
NA	TRBV20-1	TRBJ2-3	TRBD1	CSAGGTGRKYF	TGCAGTGCAGGCGGGACAGGGAGGAAGTATTTT
NA	TRBV6-5	TRBJ2-5	TRBD2	CASRNGLAGQETQYF	TGTGCCAGCAGAAACGGGCTAGCGGGGCAAGAGACCCAGTACTTC
NA	TRBV6-5	TRBJ1-2	NA	CASSYSPRGGYGYTF	TGTGCCAGCAGTTACTCGCCCAGGGGTGGCTATGGCTACACCTTC
NA	TRBV18	TRBJ1-5	NA	CASSPQGGNQPQHF	TGTGCCAGCTCACCTCAGGGAGGCAATCAGCCCCAGCATTTT
few	TRBV10-3	TRBJ1-5	TRBD1	CAISEGTGGVQPQHF	TGTGCCATCAGTGAGGGGACAGGGGGCGTCCAGCCCCAGCATTTT